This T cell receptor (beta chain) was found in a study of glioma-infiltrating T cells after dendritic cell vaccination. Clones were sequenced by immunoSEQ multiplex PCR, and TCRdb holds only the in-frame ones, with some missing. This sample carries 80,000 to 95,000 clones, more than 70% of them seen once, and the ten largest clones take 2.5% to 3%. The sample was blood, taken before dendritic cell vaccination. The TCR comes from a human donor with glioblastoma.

The CDR3 region is CASSPFPGGRLPLGTDTQYF. CDR3 sequence (DNA): TGTGCCAGCTCACCCTTCCCAGGGGGGCGGCTCCCCTTGGGCACAGATACGCAGTATTTT. This chain links TRBV18 with TRBJ2-3, with D possibly matching TRBD1 (7 bases). The CDR3 has 20 residues. Trimming left V 3 bases short and J 1 base short, with 26 bases between. CDR1 is KGHSH and CDR2 is LQKENI in the germline V gene.